The 3 T cell receptor beta chains given below trace back to one sample, sequenced in a study of shared clonotypes between healthy human individuals. Positive CCR7 selection of CD45RO-negative cells yielded the naive CD8 cells, and terminally differentiated effector memory CD45RA+ cells were excluded. The table came from immunoSEQ multiplex PCR; TCRdb's copy has only in-frame clones and leaves some out. The sample lists millions of clones; roughly 91% were seen once. Specimen: naive CD8+ T cells from PBMCs. The source is a man aged 18 to 30 in good health. Some clones in this sample may be carry-over from other donors' samples.

The genes are TRBV6-1 and TRBJ1-5; TRBD1 matches at 8 bases. The CDR3 has 15 amino acids. CDR1 and CDR2 from the germline V gene are MNHNS and SASEGT. V gave up 3 bases and J gave up 4 bases; unmatched junction bases: 5. The CDR3 loop is CASSELGTGNQPQHF. CDR3 DNA: TGTGCCAGCAGTGAGCTGGGGACAGGTAATCAGCCCCAGCATTTT.

This clone has just one count. This sample includes further DNA sequences coding for the same CDR3. The chain links TRBV29-1 to TRBJ2-7, with D tentatively TRBD2 (5 bases). Germline values: CDR1 SQVTM, CDR2 ANQGSEA. This CDR3 is built from 13 residues. Trimming removed 7 bases at V and 0 bases at J, with 13 bases between. The CDR3 DNA reads as TGCAGCGCGGGCGGGCAGTCCTCCTACGAGCAGTACTTC. Translated: CSAGGQSSYEQYF.

V gene TRBV28 combines with J gene TRBJ2-1; 9 bases fit TRBD1. There are 16 residues in the CDR3. Germline CDR1 reads MDHEN; CDR2 reads SYDVKM. Trimming took 2 bases from V and 7 from J; bases not matched to a gene: 9. The CDR3 DNA sequence: TGTGCCAGCAGTTTAACTGTTTTAGGGACAGGGAATGAGCAGTTCTTC. This gives the protein CASSLTVLGTGNEQFF.